Presented here are 15 T cell receptor beta chains from one specimen sequenced in a study of shared T cell receptors in the human thymus. TCRdb's table, derived via immunoSEQ multiplex PCR, lists solely in-frame clones and lacks some. In the table there are approximately 490,000 clones, approximately 78% of which are singletons. The sample was also reused in another study, on human thymus T cells.

The sequenced sample consisted of thymocytes. The receptors shown here come from a boy under three years old with a congenital heart defect.

This chain connects TRBV28 to TRBJ2-1; D perhaps matches TRBD2 (6 bases). Per germline, CDR1 MDHEN and CDR2 SYDVKM. Trimming took off 8 bases at V and 4 bases at J, with 15 bases between the two ends. The CDR3 is 14 residues long. The CDR3 DNA is TGTGCCAGCCGACCCGGGAGAACTTACAATGAGCAGTTCTTC. The encoded protein is CASRPGRTYNEQFF.

The chain recombines TRBV6-1 with TRBJ2-7; the D gene is possibly TRBD1 (6 bases). Looked up from germline, CDR1 is MNHNS and CDR2 is SASEGT. The CDR3 runs 15 residues. The ends were cut back, 4 bases at V and 0 bases at J, with 13 bases in the middle. For the CDR3, the DNA is TGTGCCAGCAGTGTGAGACAGGAACGCTCCTACGAGCAGTACTTC. It specifies CASSVRQERSYEQYF.

V usage is TRBV2 and J usage is TRBJ2-7; 7 bases are a match to TRBD1. This CDR3 spans 15 amino acids. CDR1 is SNHLY and CDR2 is FYNNEI in the germline V gene. V shed 5 bases, J shed 4 bases, and the junction held 11 bases outside the gene matches. The CDR3 DNA sequence: TGTGCCAGCAGTCGCCGGGACAGACCCTTTTACGAGCAGTACTTC. Encoded protein: CASSRRDRPFYEQYF.

The genes are TRBV5-1 and TRBJ2-7; 9 bases align to TRBD1. With V trimmed by 1 base and J by 5 bases, 4 bases remained unmatched. This CDR3 spans 14 amino acids. The germline gives CDR1 SGHRS, CDR2 YFSETQ. The CDR3 loop reads CASSLKGQGNEQYF. The CDR3 DNA reads as TGCGCCAGCAGCTTGAAGGGACAGGGTAACGAGCAGTACTTC.

The V and J genes are TRBV7-2 and TRBJ2-7, with 7 positions matching TRBD1. After removal of 5 bases from V and 3 bases from J, the junction contained 10 bases not matched to a gene. The germline CDR1 and CDR2 sequences are SGHTA and FQGNSA. The CDR3 is 15 residues long. The CDR3 sequence is CASSPRVGGSYEQYF. In nucleotides, the CDR3 is TGTGCCAGCAGCCCCCGGGTAGGGGGCAGCTACGAGCAGTACTTC.

The rearrangement uses TRBV19 and TRBJ2-1, with D possibly being TRBD2 (5 bases). V lost 6 bases and J lost 8, with 11 bases in between. This CDR3 has 12 residues. Looked up from germline, CDR1 is LNHDA and CDR2 is SQIVND (reference sequence). Here the CDR3 DNA reads TGTGCCAGTAGGGGGAGACTCGATGAGCAGTTCTTC. Amino acid sequence: CASRGRLDEQFF.

This chain links TRBV27 with TRBJ1-2, with D tentatively TRBD1 (5 bases). This CDR3 is 12 amino acids long. Germline loops: CDR1 MNHEY, CDR2 SMNVEV (reference sequence). Deletions cut 8 bases from V and 2 bases from J, with 9 bases between. The CDR3 bases are TGTGCCAGCGCCGGGGGGAACTATGGCTACACCTTC. Translated, it gives CASAGGNYGYTF.

The chain carries TRBV7-9 and TRBJ2-2; TRBD2 agrees at 10 bases. V lost 5 bases and J lost 2; bases outside the gene matches: 5. CDR3 size: 16 residues. Germline CDR1 and CDR2: SEHNR and FQNEAQ (reference sequence). CDR3 nucleotides: TGTGCCAGCAGCCCCACTAGCGGGACCAACACCGGGGAGCTGTTTTTT. As protein: CASSPTSGTNTGELFF.

This clone was counted a few times. The J gene is TRBJ2-1, the V gene TRBV5-6, with 11 bases identical to TRBD2. The CDR3 sequence is 16 residues long. The junction had 12 bases not matched to a gene; V was cut back by 4 bases and J by 9 bases. CDR1 is SGHDT and CDR2 is YYEEEE in the germline V gene. The DNA for the CDR3 is TGTGCCAGCAGCAACCGGACTAGCGGGCCATGGGGTGAGCAGTTCTTC. Protein: CASSNRTSGPWGEQFF.

For the CDR3, the DNA is TGTGCCAGTACCCACTCACCGGGCGAGCAGTACTTC. Translating it yields CASTHSPGEQYF. The chain carries TRBV19 and TRBJ2-7; the D is unclear. Germline V gene sequence: CDR1 LNHDA, CDR2 SQIVND (reference sequence). The CDR3 runs to 12 residues. Trimming took off 7 bases at V and 6 bases at J, with 13 bases between the two ends.

This rearrangement joins TRBV29-1 to TRBJ2-7, with unresolved D. Trimming stripped 4 bases from V and 2 bases from J, with 12 bases between. The germline CDR1 and CDR2 sequences are SQVTM and ANQGSEA. The length of the CDR3 is 13 residues. CDR3 coding DNA: TGCAGCGTTGTCGGTCAGGTCGCCTACGAGCAGTACTTC. This sequence encodes CSVVGQVAYEQYF.

The V gene is TRBV19, the J gene TRBJ1-3, with 7 bases aligning to TRBD1. The germline V gene encodes CDR1 LNHDA and CDR2 SQIVND (reference sequence). The CDR3 contains 19 residues. With V trimmed by 9 bases and J by 11 bases, 31 bases remained unmatched. The CDR3 bases are TGTGCCAGCAGTGGCCCTTTTTCGGCAGTGGGACCCGTGGGGACAGCCATATATTTT. It translates to CASSGPFSAVGPVGTAIYF.

The gene calls are TRBV4-1 and TRBJ1-4; D might be TRBD1 (6 bases). This CDR3 is built from 19 residues. The V and J ends lost 0 bases and 0 bases respectively, with 17 bases between them. CDR1 is MGHRA and CDR2 is YSYEKL in the germline V gene. The CDR3 is CASSQECGEGGTTNEKLFF. The CDR3 nucleotides read TGCGCCAGCAGCCAAGAATGCGGGGAGGGGGGTACAACTAATGAAAAACTGTTTTTT.

This rearrangement joins TRBV18 to TRBJ2-1, with D tentatively TRBD1 (6 bases). The germline V gene encodes CDR1 KGHSH and CDR2 LQKENI. The CDR3 runs 17 residues. V was trimmed by 2 bases and J by 7 bases, leaving 21 bases between them. CDR3 nucleotides: TGTGCCAGCTCACCAGGAGGATGGAAGGGGGAAAGGAATGAGCAGTTCTTC. It specifies CASSPGGWKGERNEQFF. The whole variable domain, remainder taken from reference TRBV18 and TRBJ2-1, is NAGVMQNPRHLVRRRGQEARLRCSPMKGHSHVYWYRQLPEEGLKFMVYLQKENIIDESGMPKERFSAEFPKEGPSILRIQQVVRGDSAAYFCASSPGGWKGERNEQFFGPGTRLTVL.

The rearrangement uses TRBV6-6 and TRBJ1-4; 10 bases map to TRBD1. The CDR3 runs 16 residues. The germline gives CDR1 MNHNY, CDR2 SVGAGI (reference sequence). Trimming at V came to 6 bases and at J to 7 bases, leaving 11 bases not matched to a gene. The chain's CDR3 is CASSHGWTGGGEKLFF. Written as DNA, the CDR3 is TGTGCCAGCAGCCACGGATGGACAGGGGGAGGTGAAAAACTGTTTTTT.